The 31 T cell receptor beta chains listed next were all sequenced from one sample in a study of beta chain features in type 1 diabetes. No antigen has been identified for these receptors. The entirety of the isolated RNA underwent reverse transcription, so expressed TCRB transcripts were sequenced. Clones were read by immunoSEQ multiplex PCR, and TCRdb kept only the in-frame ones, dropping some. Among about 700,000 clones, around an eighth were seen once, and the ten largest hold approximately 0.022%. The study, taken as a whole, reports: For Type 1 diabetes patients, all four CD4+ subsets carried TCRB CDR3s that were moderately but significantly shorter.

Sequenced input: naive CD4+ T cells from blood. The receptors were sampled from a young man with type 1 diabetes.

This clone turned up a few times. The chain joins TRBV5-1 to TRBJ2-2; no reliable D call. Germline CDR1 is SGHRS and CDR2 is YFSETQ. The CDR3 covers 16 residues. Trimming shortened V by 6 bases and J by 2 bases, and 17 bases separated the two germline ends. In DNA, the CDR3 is TGCGCCAGCACCCCAGGCCACAGCACAAACACCGGGGAGCTGTTTTTT. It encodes CASTPGHSTNTGELFF. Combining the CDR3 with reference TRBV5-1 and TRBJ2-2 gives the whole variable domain KAGVTQTPRYLIKTRGQQVTLSCSPISGHRSVSWYQQTPGQGLQFLFEYFSETQRNKGNFPGRFSGRQFSNSRSEMNVSTLELGDSALYLCASTPGHSTNTGELFFGEGSRLTVL.

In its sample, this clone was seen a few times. The CDR3 bases are TGTGCCAGCAGCAGAGCTCCCGGGACAGGCTTTGAAGCTTTCTTT. This codes for CASSRAPGTGFEAFF. The rearrangement joins TRBV7-9 to TRBJ1-1; the match to TRBD1 covers 8 bases. Looked up from germline, CDR1 is SEHNR and CDR2 is FQNEAQ (reference sequence). V dropped 5 bases and J dropped 7; count of bases not matched to a gene: 12. There are 15 residues in the CDR3.

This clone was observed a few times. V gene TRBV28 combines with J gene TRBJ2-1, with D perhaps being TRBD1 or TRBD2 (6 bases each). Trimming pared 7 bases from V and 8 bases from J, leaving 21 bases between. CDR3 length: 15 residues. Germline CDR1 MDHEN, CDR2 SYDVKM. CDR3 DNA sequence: TGTGCCAGCACCCTCCCCGGAGGGGGATGGGATGAGCAGTTCTTC. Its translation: CASTLPGGGWDEQFF.

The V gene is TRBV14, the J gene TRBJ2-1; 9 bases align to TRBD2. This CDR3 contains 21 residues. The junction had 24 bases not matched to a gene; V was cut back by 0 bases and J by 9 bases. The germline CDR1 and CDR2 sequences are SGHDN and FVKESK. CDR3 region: CASSQDMTSVERGAPWGEQFF. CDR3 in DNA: TGTGCCAGCAGCCAAGACATGACTTCGGTGGAGCGGGGGGCCCCGTGGGGTGAGCAGTTCTTC.

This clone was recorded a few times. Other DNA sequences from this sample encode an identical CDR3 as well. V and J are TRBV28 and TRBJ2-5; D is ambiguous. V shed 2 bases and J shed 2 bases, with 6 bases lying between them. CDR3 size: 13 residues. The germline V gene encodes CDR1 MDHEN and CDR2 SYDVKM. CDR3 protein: CASSLGRQETQYF. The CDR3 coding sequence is TGTGCCAGCAGTTTAGGGCGGCAAGAGACCCAGTACTTC. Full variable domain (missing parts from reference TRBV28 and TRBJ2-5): DVKVTQSSRYLVKRTGEKVFLECVQDMDHENMFWYRQDPGLGLRLIYFSYDVKMKEKGDIPEGYSVSREKKERFSLILESASTNQTSMYLCASSLGRQETQYFGPGTRLLVL.

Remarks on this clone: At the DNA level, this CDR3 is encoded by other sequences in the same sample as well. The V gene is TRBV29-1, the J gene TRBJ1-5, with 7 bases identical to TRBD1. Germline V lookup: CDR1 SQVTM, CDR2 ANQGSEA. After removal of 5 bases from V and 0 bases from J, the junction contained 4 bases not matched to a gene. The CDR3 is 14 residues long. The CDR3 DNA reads TGCAGCGTTTTGACAGGGTATAGCAATCAGCCCCAGCATTTT. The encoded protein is CSVLTGYSNQPQHF.

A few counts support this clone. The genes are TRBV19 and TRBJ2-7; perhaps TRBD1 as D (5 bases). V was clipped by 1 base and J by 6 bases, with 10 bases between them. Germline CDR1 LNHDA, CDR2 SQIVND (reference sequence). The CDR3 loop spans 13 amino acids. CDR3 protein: CASSIVQQAEQYF. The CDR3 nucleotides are TGTGCCAGTAGTATAGTCCAACAGGCCGAGCAGTACTTC.

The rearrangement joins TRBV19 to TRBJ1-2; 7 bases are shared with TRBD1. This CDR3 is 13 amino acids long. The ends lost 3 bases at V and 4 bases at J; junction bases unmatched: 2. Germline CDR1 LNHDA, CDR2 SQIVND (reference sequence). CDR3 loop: CASSIRDSYGYTF. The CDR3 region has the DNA TGTGCCAGTAGTATCCGGGACAGCTATGGCTACACCTTC.

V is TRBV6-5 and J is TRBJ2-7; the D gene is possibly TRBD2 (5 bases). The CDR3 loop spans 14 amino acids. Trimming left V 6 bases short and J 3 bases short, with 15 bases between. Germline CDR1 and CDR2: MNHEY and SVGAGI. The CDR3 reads CASRRDPGDYEQYF. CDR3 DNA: TGTGCCAGCAGGCGCGACCCCGGGGACTACGAGCAGTACTTC.

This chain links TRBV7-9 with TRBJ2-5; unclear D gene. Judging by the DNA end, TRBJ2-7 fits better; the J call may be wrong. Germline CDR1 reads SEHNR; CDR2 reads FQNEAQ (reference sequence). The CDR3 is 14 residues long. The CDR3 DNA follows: TGTGCCAGCAGCTTAGTAGAAAGCTCCTACGAGCAGTACTTC. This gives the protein CASSLVESSYEQYF.

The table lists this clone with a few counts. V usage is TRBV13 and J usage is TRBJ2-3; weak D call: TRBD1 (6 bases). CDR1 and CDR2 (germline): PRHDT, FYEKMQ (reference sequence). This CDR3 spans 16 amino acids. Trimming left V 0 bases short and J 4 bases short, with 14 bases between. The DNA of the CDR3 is TGTGCCAGCAGCTTAGGTCCAGGGGATTTGCCAGATACGCAGTATTTT. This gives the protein CASSLGPGDLPDTQYF.

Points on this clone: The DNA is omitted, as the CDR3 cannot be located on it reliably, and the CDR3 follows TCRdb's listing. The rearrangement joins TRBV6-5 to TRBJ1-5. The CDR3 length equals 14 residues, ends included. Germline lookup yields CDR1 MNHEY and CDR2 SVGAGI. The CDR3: CASILDGYNQPQHF.

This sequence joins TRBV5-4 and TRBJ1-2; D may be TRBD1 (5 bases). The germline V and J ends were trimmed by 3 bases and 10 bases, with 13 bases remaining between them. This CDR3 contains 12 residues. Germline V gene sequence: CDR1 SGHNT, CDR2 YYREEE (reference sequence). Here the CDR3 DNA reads TGTGCCAGCAGCTACCCCGACAGCACCTACACCTTC. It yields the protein CASSYPDSTYTF.

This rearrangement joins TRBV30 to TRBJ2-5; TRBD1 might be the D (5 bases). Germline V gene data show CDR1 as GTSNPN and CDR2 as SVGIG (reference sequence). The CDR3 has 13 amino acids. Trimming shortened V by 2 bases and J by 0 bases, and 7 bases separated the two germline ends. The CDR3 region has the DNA TGTGCCTGGAGTAAGGGGCACCAAGAGACCCAGTACTTC. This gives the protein CAWSKGHQETQYF.

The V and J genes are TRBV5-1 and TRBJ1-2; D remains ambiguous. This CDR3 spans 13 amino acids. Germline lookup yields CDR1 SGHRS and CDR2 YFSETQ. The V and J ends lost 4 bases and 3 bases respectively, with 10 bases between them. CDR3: CASSKDLDYGYTF. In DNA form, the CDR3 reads TGCGCCAGCAGCAAGGACTTGGACTATGGCTACACCTTC.

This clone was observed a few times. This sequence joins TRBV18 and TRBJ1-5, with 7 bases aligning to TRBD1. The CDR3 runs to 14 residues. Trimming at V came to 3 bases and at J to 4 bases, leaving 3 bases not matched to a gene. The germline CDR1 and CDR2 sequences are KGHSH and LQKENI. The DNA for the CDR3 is TGTGCCAGCTCACCGATACAGGGGAATCAGCCCCAGCATTTT. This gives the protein CASSPIQGNQPQHF.

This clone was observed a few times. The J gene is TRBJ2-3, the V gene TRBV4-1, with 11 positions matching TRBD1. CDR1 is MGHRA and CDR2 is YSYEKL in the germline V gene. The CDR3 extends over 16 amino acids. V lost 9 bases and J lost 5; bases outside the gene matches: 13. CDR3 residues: CASRPLGQGARDTQYF. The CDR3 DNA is TGCGCCAGTCGCCCCCTAGGACAGGGGGCAAGAGATACGCAGTATTTT.

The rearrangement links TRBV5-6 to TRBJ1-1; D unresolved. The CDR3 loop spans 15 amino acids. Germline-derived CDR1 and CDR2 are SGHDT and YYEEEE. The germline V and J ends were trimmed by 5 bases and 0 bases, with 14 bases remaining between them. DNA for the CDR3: TGTGCCAGCAGTTCATTAGCCTCCATGAACACTGAAGCTTTCTTT. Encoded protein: CASSSLASMNTEAFF.

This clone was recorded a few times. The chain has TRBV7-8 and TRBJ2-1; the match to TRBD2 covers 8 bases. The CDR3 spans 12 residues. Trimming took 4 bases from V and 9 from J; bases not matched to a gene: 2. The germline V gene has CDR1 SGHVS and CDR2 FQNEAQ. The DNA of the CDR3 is TGTGCCAGCAGCTACAGCGGGGGTGAGCAGTTCTTC. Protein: CASSYSGGEQFF.

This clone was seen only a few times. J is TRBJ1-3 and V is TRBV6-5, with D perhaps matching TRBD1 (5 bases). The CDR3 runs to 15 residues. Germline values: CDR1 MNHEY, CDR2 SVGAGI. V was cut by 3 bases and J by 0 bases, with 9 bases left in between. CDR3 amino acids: CASSYGGTSGNTIYF. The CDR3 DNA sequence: TGTGCCAGCAGTTATGGGGGAACCTCTGGAAACACCATATATTTT.

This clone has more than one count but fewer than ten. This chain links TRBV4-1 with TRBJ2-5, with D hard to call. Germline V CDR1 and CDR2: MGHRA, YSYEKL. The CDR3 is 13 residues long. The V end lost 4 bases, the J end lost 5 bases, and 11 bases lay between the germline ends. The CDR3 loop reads CASSLSVWETQYF. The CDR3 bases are TGCGCCAGCAGCCTGAGCGTGTGGGAGACCCAGTACTTC.

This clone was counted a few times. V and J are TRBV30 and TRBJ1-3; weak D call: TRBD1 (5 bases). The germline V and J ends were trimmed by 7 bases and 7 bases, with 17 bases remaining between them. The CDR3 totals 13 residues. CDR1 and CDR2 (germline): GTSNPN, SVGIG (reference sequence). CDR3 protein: CASRTPPGNTIYF. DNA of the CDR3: TGTGCCTCCCGGACACCCCCGGGCAACACCATATATTTT. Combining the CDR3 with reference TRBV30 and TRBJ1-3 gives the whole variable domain SQTIHQWPATLVQPVGSPLSLECTVEGTSNPNLYWYRQAAGRGLQLLFYSVGIGQISSEVPQNLSASRPQDRQFILSSKKLLLSDSGFYLCASRTPPGNTIYFGEGSWLTVV.

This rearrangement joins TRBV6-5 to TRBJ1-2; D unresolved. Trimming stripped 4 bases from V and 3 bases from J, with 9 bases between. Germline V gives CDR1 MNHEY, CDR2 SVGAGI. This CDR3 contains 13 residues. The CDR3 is CASSSQSDYGYTF. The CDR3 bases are TGTGCCAGCAGTTCACAGTCCGACTATGGCTACACCTTC.

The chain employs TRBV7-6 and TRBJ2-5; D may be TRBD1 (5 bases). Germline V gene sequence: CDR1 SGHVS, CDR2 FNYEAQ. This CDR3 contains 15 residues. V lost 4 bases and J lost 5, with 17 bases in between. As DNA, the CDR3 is TGTGCCAGCAGCTCTCGACCCTCCAAGGGGGAGACCCAGTACTTC. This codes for CASSSRPSKGETQYF.

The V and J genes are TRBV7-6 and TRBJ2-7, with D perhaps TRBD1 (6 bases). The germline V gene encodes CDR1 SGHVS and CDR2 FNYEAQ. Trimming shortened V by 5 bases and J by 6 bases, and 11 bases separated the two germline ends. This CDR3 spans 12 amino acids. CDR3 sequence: CASSPQGCEQYF. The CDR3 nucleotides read TGTGCCAGCAGCCCTCAGGGGTGCGAGCAGTACTTC.

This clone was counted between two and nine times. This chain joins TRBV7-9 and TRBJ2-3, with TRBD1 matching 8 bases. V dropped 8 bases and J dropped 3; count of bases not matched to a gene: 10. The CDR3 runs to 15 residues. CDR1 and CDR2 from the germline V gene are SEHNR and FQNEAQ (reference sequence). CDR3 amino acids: CASGPGQDATDTQYF. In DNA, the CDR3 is TGTGCCAGCGGACCGGGACAGGATGCAACAGATACGCAGTATTTT.

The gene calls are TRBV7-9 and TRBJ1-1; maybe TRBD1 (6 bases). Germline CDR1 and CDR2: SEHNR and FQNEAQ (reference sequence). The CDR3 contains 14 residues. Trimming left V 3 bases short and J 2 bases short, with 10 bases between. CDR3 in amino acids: CASSFTTGNTEAFF. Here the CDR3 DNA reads TGTGCCAGCAGCTTCACGACAGGTAACACTGAAGCTTTCTTT.

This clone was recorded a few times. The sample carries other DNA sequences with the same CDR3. CDR3 sequence: CASSLDTDTQYF. Here the CDR3 DNA reads TGCGCCAGCAGCTTGGACACAGATACGCAGTATTTT. The rearrangement joins TRBV5-1 to TRBJ2-3; the D is unclear. The CDR3 runs to 12 residues. Germline values: CDR1 SGHRS, CDR2 YFSETQ. The ends were cut back, 0 bases at V and 2 bases at J, with 1 base in the middle.

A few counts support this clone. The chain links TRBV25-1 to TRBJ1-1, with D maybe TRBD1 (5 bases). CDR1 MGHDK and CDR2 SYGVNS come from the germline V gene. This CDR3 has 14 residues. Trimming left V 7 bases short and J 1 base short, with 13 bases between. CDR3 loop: CASTAPGGNTEAFF. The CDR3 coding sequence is TGTGCCAGCACCGCCCCGGGGGGGAACACTGAAGCTTTCTTT.

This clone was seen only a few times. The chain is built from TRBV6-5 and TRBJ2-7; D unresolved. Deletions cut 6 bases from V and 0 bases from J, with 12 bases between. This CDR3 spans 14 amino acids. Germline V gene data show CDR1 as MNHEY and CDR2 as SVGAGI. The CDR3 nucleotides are TGTGCCAGCAGGCCGAGCTTTAGCTCCTACGAGCAGTACTTC. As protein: CASRPSFSSYEQYF.

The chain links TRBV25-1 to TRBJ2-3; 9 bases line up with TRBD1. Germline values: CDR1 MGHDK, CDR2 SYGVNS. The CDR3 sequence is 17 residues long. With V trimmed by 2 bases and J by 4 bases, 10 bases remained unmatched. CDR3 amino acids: CASSEELGGQGPDTQYF. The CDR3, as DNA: TGTGCCAGCAGTGAAGAGTTGGGGGGACAGGGACCAGATACGCAGTATTTT.